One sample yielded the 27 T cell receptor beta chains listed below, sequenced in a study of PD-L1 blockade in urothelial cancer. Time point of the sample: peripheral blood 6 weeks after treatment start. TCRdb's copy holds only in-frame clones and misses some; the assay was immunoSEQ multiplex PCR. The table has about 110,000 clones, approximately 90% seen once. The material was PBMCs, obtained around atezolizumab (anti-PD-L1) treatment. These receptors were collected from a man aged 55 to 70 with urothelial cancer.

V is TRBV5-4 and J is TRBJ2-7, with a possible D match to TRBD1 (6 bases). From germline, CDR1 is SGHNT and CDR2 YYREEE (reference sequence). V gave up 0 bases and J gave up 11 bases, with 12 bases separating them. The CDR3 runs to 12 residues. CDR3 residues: CASSLDRRGEYF. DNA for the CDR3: TGTGCCAGCAGCTTGGATCGCAGGGGAGAGTACTTC.

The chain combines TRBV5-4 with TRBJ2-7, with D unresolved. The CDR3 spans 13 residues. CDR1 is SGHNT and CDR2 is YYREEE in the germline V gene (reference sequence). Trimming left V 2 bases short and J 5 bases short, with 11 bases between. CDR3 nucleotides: TGTGCCAGCAGCTTAGAGCGTAGTGACGAGCAGTACTTC. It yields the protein CASSLERSDEQYF.

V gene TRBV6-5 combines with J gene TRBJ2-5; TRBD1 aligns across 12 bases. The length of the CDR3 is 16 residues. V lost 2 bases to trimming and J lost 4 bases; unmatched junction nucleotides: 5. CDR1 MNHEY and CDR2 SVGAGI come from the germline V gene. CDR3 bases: TGTGCCAGCAGTTACGCGGGACAGGGGGCAAGAGAGACCCAGTACTTC. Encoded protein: CASSYAGQGARETQYF.

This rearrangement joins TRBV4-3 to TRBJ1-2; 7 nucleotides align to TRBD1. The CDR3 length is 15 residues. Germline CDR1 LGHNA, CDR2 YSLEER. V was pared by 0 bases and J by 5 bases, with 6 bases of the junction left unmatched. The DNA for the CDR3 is TGCGCCAGCAGCCAAGAACTAGACAGGGAGTATGGCTACACCTTC. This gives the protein CASSQELDREYGYTF.

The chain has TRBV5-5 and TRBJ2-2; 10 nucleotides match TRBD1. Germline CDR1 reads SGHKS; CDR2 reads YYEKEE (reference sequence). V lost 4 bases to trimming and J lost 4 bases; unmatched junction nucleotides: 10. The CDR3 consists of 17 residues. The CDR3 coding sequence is TGTGCCAGCAGCCCAACGGGACAGGGGATCGGCACCGGGGAGCTGTTTTTT. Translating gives CASSPTGQGIGTGELFF.

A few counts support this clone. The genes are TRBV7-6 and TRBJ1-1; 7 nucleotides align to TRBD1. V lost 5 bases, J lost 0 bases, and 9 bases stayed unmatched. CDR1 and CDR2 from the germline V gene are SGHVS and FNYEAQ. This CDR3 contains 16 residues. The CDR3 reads CASSLRQGPMNTEAFF. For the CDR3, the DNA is TGTGCCAGCAGCCTCCGACAGGGCCCAATGAACACTGAAGCTTTCTTT.

The CDR3 DNA reads TGTGCCAGCAGCCCCCAGGGTATCGATACGCAGTATTTT. It translates to CASSPQGIDTQYF. The chain is built from TRBV7-9 and TRBJ2-3; a possible D gene is TRBD1 (5 bases). The V end lost 5 bases, the J end lost 6 bases, and 12 bases lay between the germline ends. From germline, CDR1 is SEHNR and CDR2 FQNEAQ (reference sequence). The CDR3 loop spans 13 amino acids.

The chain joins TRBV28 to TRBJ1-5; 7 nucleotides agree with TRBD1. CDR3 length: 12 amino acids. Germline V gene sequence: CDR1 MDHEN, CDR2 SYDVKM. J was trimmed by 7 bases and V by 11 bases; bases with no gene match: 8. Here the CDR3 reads CACGGGGQPQHF. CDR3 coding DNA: TGTGCCTGCGGAGGGGGCGGGCAGCCCCAGCATTTT.

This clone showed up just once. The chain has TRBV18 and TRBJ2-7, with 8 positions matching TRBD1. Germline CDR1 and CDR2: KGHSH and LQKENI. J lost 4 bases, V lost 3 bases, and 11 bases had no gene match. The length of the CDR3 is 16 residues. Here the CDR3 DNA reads TGTGCCAGCTCACCGACAGGGGCCGGGACAGCTTACGAGCAGTACTTC. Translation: CASSPTGAGTAYEQYF.

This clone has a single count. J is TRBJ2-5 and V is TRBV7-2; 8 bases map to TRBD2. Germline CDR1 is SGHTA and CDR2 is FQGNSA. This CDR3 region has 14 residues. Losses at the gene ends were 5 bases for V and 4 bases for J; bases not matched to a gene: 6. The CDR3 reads CASSSGSWGETQYF. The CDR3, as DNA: TGTGCCAGCAGCAGCGGGAGTTGGGGAGAGACCCAGTACTTC.

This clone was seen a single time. CDR3 amino acids: CSVEVGTKNIQYF. DNA for the CDR3: TGCAGCGTTGAAGTCGGGACCAAAAACATTCAGTACTTC. The rearrangement joins TRBV29-1 to TRBJ2-4, with D tentatively TRBD2 (5 bases). The CDR3 is made up of 13 amino acids. With 1 base removed from V and 2 bases from J, the gap between germline ends came to 6 bases. The V gene's germline CDR1 is SQVTM and CDR2 ANQGSEA.

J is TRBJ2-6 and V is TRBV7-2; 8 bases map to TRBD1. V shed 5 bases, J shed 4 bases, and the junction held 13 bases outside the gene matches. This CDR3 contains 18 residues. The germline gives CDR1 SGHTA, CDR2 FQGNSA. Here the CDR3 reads CASSPRQGAIAGANVLTF. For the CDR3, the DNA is TGTGCCAGCAGCCCGCGGCAGGGGGCGATCGCGGGGGCCAACGTCCTGACTTTC.

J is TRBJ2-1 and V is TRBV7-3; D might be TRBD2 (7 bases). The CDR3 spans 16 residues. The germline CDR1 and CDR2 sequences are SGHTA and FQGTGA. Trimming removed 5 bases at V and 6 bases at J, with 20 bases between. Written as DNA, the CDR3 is TGTGCCAGCAGCCCCACGGAGGGGGGGGGCCCCAATGAGCAGTTCTTC. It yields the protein CASSPTEGGGPNEQFF.

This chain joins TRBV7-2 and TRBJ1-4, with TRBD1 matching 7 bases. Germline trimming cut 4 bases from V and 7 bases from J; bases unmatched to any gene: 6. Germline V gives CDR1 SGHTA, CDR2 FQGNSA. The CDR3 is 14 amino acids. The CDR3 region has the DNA TGTGCCAGCAGCTCGACAGGGTTTAGTGAAAAACTGTTTTTT. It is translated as CASSSTGFSEKLFF.

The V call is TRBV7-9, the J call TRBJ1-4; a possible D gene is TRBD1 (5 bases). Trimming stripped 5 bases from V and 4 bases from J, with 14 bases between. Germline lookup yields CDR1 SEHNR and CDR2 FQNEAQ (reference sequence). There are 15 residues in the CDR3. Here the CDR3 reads CASSPPGTDNEKLFF. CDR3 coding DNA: TGTGCCAGCAGCCCTCCCGGGACTGATAATGAAAAACTGTTTTTT.

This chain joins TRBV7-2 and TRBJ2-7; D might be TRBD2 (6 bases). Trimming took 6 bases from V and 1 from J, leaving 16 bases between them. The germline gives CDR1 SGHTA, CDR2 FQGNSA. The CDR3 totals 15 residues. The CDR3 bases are TGTGCCAGCAGTTTAAAGGTCGGGGGATCCTACGAGCAGTACTTC. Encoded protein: CASSLKVGGSYEQYF.

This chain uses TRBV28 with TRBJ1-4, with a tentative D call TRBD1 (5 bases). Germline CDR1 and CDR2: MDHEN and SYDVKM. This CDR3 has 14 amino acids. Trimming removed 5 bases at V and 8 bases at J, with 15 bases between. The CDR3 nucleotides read TGTGCCAGCAGTCCCGGGGGGGTTTACGAAAAACTGTTTTTT. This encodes CASSPGGVYEKLFF. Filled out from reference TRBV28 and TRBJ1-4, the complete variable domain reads DVKVTQSSRYLVKRTGEKVFLECVQDMDHENMFWYRQDPGLGLRLIYFSYDVKMKEKGDIPEGYSVSREKKERFSLILESASTNQTSMYLCASSPGGVYEKLFFGSGTQLSVL.

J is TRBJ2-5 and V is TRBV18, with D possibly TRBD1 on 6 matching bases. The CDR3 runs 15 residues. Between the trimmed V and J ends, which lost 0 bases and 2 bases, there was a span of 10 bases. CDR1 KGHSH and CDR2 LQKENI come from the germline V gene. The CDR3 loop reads CASSPPGHLQETQYF. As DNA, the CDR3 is TGTGCCAGCTCACCACCGGGACACTTACAAGAGACCCAGTACTTC.

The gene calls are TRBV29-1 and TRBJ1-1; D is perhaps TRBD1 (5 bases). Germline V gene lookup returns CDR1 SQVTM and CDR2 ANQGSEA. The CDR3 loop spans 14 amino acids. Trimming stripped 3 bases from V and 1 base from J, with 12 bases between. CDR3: CSVDLGLTNTEAFF. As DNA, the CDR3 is TGCAGCGTTGATTTGGGACTCACGAACACTGAAGCTTTCTTT.

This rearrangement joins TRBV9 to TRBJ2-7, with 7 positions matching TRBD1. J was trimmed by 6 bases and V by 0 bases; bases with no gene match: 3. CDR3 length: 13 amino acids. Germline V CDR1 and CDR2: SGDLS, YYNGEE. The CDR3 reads CASSVDDRAEQYF. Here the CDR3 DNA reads TGTGCCAGCAGCGTAGATGACAGGGCCGAGCAGTACTTC.

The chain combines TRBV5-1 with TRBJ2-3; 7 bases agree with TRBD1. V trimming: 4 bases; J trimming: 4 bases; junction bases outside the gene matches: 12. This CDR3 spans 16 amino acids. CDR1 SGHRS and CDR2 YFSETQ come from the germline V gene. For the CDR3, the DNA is TGCGCCAGCAGCAAGACGACAGGGACGGCCGCAGATACGCAGTATTTT. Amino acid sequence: CASSKTTGTAADTQYF.

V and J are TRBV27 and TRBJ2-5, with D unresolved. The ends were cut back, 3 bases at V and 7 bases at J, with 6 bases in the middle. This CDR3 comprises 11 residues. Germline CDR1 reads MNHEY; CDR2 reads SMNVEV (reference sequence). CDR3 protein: CASSFAGTQYF. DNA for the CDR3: TGTGCCAGCAGTTTTGCCGGGACCCAGTACTTC.

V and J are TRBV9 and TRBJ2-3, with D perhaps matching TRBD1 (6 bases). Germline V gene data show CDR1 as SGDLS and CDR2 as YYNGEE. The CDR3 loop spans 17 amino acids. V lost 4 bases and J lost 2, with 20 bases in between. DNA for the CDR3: TGTGCCAGCAGCCCAACACACGGGACATACGACACAGATACGCAGTATTTT. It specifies CASSPTHGTYDTDTQYF.

In DNA form, the CDR3 reads TGTGCCAGCAGCTTATCGCTTTCGGTCAATGAGCAGTTCTTC. This gives the protein CASSLSLSVNEQFF. The genes are TRBV7-9 and TRBJ2-1, with no clear D. There are 14 residues in the CDR3. V was trimmed by 2 bases and J by 6 bases, leaving 11 bases between them. CDR1 and CDR2 from the germline V gene are SEHNR and FQNEAQ (reference sequence).

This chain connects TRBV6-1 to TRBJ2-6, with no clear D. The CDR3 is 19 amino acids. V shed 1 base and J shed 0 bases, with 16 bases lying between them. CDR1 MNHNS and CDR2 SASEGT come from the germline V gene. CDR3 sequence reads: CASSEVHSQSFSGANVLTF. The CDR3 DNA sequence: TGTGCCAGCAGTGAAGTCCACAGCCAATCGTTCTCTGGGGCCAACGTCCTGACTTTC.

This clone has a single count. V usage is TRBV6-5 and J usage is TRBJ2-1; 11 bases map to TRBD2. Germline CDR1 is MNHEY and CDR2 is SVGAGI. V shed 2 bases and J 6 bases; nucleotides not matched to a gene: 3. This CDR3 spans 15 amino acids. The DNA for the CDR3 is TGTGCCAGCAGTTACAGTGGGACTAGCGGCAATGAGCAGTTCTTC. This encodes CASSYSGTSGNEQFF.

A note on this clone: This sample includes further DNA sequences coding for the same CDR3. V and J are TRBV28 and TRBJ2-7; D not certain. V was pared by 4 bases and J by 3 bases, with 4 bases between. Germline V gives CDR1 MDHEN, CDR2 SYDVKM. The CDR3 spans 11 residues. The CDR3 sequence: CASSSYYEQYF. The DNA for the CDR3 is TGTGCCAGCAGTTCCTACTACGAGCAGTACTTC. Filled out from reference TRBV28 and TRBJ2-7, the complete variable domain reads DVKVTQSSRYLVKRTGEKVFLECVQDMDHENMFWYRQDPGLGLRLIYFSYDVKMKEKGDIPEGYSVSREKKERFSLILESASTNQTSMYLCASSSYYEQYFGPGTRLTVT.